The 15 T cell receptor beta chains below come from one sample, sequenced in a study of shared T cell receptors in the human thymus (dated by TCRdb to about 2021). The library relied on the immunoSEQ multiplex PCR assay. TCRdb mirrors the immuneACCESS table, restricted to in-frame sequences. Some clones are absent from its copies; in checked studies, under half trace to an unresolved V gene, and the reason for the others is unknown. This sample has roughly 560,000 clones in its table, and 75% to 80% of those were observed once. Of the sample, about 0.013% is held by the ten largest clones. These data were also reused for a study on human thymus T cells.

The sequenced sample was thymocytes. These receptors were taken from a boy under two years old with a congenital heart defect. Donor details come from another sample of the same person, matched by shared clones.

CDR3 loop: CASSPRGAQQFF. The DNA for the CDR3 is TGTGCCAGCAGCCCTCGGGGGGCCCAGCAGTTCTTC. The chain is built from TRBV4-2 and TRBJ2-1; D possibly corresponds to TRBD2 (7 bases). Trimming left V 4 bases short and J 11 bases short, with 12 bases between. This CDR3 contains 12 residues. The germline gives CDR1 LGHNA, CDR2 YNFKEQ.

This clone showed up just a few times. The V and J genes are TRBV7-8 and TRBJ1-5; a weak D match, TRBD1 (6 bases). Trimming left V 1 base short and J 2 bases short, with 21 bases between. CDR1 and CDR2 from the germline V gene are SGHVS and FQNEAQ. The CDR3 covers 19 residues. The CDR3 spells CASSLGGTTGLGGNQPQHF. DNA for the CDR3: TGTGCCAGCAGCTTAGGGGGCACGACAGGTTTAGGGGGCAATCAGCCCCAGCATTTT.

The table lists this clone with a few counts. The chain couples TRBV6-5 to TRBJ2-3; no reliable D call. Deletions cut 5 bases from V and 3 bases from J, with 12 bases between. CDR3 length: 14 residues. Per germline, CDR1 MNHEY and CDR2 SVGAGI. The CDR3 loop is CASSDPTGTDTQYF. The CDR3 bases are TGTGCCAGCAGTGACCCCACCGGGACAGATACGCAGTATTTT.

The CDR3 here is CASSQVRDRGFQSNYGYTF. CDR3 DNA sequence: TGTGCCAGCAGCCAAGTCCGGGACAGGGGGTTCCAATCTAACTATGGCTACACCTTC. This chain links TRBV14 with TRBJ1-2; 11 bases line up with TRBD1. Trimming at V came to 1 base and at J to 0 bases, leaving 10 bases not matched to a gene. Germline V gene sequence: CDR1 SGHDN, CDR2 FVKESK. The CDR3 loop spans 19 amino acids.

This chain connects TRBV7-3 to TRBJ2-1; 7 nucleotides match TRBD2. With 2 bases clipped from V and 5 bases from J, the junction kept 9 bases outside the gene matches. Per germline, CDR1 SGHTA and CDR2 FQGTGA. CDR3 length equals 16 residues. The CDR3 DNA follows: TGTGCCAGCAGCTTACGGGCGGGAGCGGAGAACAATGAGCAGTTCTTC. Its protein is CASSLRAGAENNEQFF.

This chain uses TRBV5-4 with TRBJ2-7; 7 bases are shared with TRBD2. The length of the CDR3 is 15 residues. Germline V CDR1 and CDR2: SGHNT, YYREEE (reference sequence). The V and J ends lost 4 bases and 0 bases, in that order; junction bases with no gene match: 7. CDR3 DNA sequence: TGTGCCAGCAGCCGCGGGACTATGAGCTCCTACGAGCAGTACTTC. This sequence encodes CASSRGTMSSYEQYF.

The chain is built from TRBV6-5 and TRBJ1-2; D unresolved. The V gene's germline CDR1 is MNHEY and CDR2 SVGAGI. The CDR3 is made up of 12 amino acids. Trimming removed 8 bases at V and 4 bases at J, with 11 bases between. In DNA, the CDR3 is TGTGCCAGCTGGGCAGTCTTCTATGGCTACACCTTC. Its translation: CASWAVFYGYTF.

This clone was seen more than once but under ten times. This sequence joins TRBV28 and TRBJ2-7, with 13 bases aligning to TRBD2. Trimming took 6 bases from V and 2 from J; bases not matched to a gene: 10. CDR3 length: 17 residues. CDR1 MDHEN and CDR2 SYDVKM come from the germline V gene. DNA for the CDR3: TGTGCCAGCAGCCCCAACACTAGCGGGAGGGACCCCTACGAGCAGTACTTC. Encoded protein: CASSPNTSGRDPYEQYF. Full variable domain (remainder filled in from reference TRBV28 and TRBJ2-7): DVKVTQSSRYLVKRTGEKVFLECVQDMDHENMFWYRQDPGLGLRLIYFSYDVKMKEKGDIPEGYSVSREKKERFSLILESASTNQTSMYLCASSPNTSGRDPYEQYFGPGTRLTVT.

The chain is built from TRBV27 and TRBJ2-4; D is possibly TRBD1 (6 bases). The CDR3 has 15 amino acids. Between the trimmed V and J ends, which lost 2 bases and 1 base, there was a span of 9 bases. CDR1 and CDR2 from the germline V gene are MNHEY and SMNVEV (reference sequence). DNA of the CDR3: TGTGCCAGCAGTTTAAGCGACAGGGCCAAAAACATTCAGTACTTC. Translated: CASSLSDRAKNIQYF.

The chain links TRBV6-1 to TRBJ2-5; possible D gene TRBD1, 6 bases. In germline, CDR1 is MNHNS, CDR2 SASEGT. The CDR3 has 14 amino acids. Trimming took 5 bases from V and 5 from J, leaving 15 bases between them. In DNA, the CDR3 is TGTGCCAGCAGTTCGTCACAGGGCGAGGAGACCCAGTACTTC. This gives the protein CASSSSQGEETQYF.

The genes are TRBV5-4 and TRBJ1-2, with D perhaps TRBD1 (5 bases). The CDR3 totals 16 residues. V was trimmed by 5 bases and J by 3 bases, leaving 20 bases between them. In germline, CDR1 is SGHNT, CDR2 YYREEE (reference sequence). CDR3 loop: CASSWGWEVRDYGYTF. DNA for the CDR3: TGTGCCAGCAGTTGGGGGTGGGAGGTGAGAGACTATGGCTACACCTTC.

The chain links TRBV28 to TRBJ2-5; TRBD2 matches at 10 bases. Trimming removed 5 bases from V and 4 bases from J; junction bases left unmatched: 22. Germline V gene lookup returns CDR1 MDHEN and CDR2 SYDVKM. The CDR3 covers 20 residues. CDR3: CASSTFDPTVAGGHRETQYF. CDR3 sequence (DNA): TGTGCCAGCAGTACCTTCGACCCGACGGTAGCGGGAGGCCATCGAGAGACCCAGTACTTC. Filled out from reference TRBV28 and TRBJ2-5, the complete variable domain reads DVKVTQSSRYLVKRTGEKVFLECVQDMDHENMFWYRQDPGLGLRLIYFSYDVKMKEKGDIPEGYSVSREKKERFSLILESASTNQTSMYLCASSTFDPTVAGGHRETQYFGPGTRLLVL.

V usage is TRBV15 and J usage is TRBJ2-5, with D tentatively TRBD2 (7 bases). The V end was cut by 0 bases, the J end by 2 bases, with 13 bases between. CDR1 LNHNV and CDR2 YYDKDF come from the germline V gene (reference sequence). The CDR3 runs 16 residues. The CDR3 protein is CATSRDLGGHQETQYF. For the CDR3, the DNA is TGTGCCACCAGCAGAGATCTCGGGGGGCATCAAGAGACCCAGTACTTC.

This clone was counted only a few times. J is TRBJ2-3 and V is TRBV28; tentatively, D is TRBD1 (5 bases). Germline CDR1 MDHEN, CDR2 SYDVKM. V was cut by 7 bases and J by 0 bases, with 14 bases left in between. This CDR3 contains 15 residues. In DNA, the CDR3 is TGTGCCAGCAATATGCAAGGGGCTAGCACAGATACGCAGTATTTT. Translation gives CASNMQGASTDTQYF.

Only one count was recorded for this clone. The chain recombines TRBV20-1 with TRBJ2-7; D gene unclear. The CDR3 is made up of 11 amino acids. CDR1 is DFQATT, CDR2 SNEGSKA, per germline (reference sequence). CDR3 sequence: CTATLADEQYF. DNA for the CDR3: TGCACCGCGACCTTAGCCGACGAGCAGTACTTC.